The entry that follows covers one T cell receptor beta chain sequence. Antigen unknown. The data are from a study of T cell responses to AZD1222 COVID-19 vaccine. V was shortened by 3 bases and J by 3 bases, with 15 bases between the two germline ends. The CDR3 totals 16 residues. Germline V gene sequence: CDR1 KGHSH, CDR2 LQKENI. Clones were read by immunoSEQ multiplex PCR, and TCRdb kept only the in-frame ones, dropping some. Among about 83,000 clones listed, 75% to 90% were seen once. General study points: Researchers report vaccine-associated CD4 TCRs spanning spike, with dominance at 160-218 and 743-854. Repertoires were obtained only post-peak T cell response.

This sequence originates from an adult who received the AZD1222 COVID-19 vaccine. The input for sequencing was peripheral blood, taken 28 days after the second AZD1222 dose. V and J are TRBV18 and TRBJ1-5; D possibly corresponds to TRBD1 (5 bases). CDR3 sequence: CASSPGTGGNNQPQHF. DNA for the CDR3: TGTGCCAGCTCACCCGGGACCGGTGGCAACAATCAGCCCCAGCATTTT.